The 3 T cell receptor beta chains reported below all come from one sample, sequenced in a study of blood T cell repertoires in COVID-19. Produced via immunoSEQ multiplex PCR; TCRdb's table is partial and in-frame only. Of about 410,000 clones listed, around 91% are singletons. Sequencing used PBMCs or T cells enriched from blood (not recorded which). All receptors derive from a man aged 18 to 30 who had recovered from COVID-19.

The V call is TRBV6-5, the J call TRBJ1-6; D might be TRBD1 (5 bases). V lost 4 bases and J 6 bases, leaving 13 bases between the germline ends. Germline V gene data show CDR1 as MNHEY and CDR2 as SVGAGI. The length of the CDR3 is 15 residues. CDR3 amino acids: CASSSRTSSNSPLHF. In DNA, the CDR3 is TGTGCCAGCAGTTCTCGGACATCTTCTAATTCACCCCTCCACTTT.

The rearrangement joins TRBV10-3 to TRBJ1-1; TRBD1 agrees at 9 bases. J gave up 5 bases and V 10 bases, and 8 bases lay outside the gene matches. The germline gives CDR1 ENHRY, CDR2 SYGVKD. The CDR3 runs to 13 residues. For the CDR3, the DNA is TGTGCCACGGGACAGGGCTCGTTGACTGAAGCTTTCTTT. Protein: CATGQGSLTEAFF.

In its sample, this clone was seen a few times. The J gene is TRBJ2-1, the V gene TRBV6-2 or TRBV6-3; D is unclear. Germline V CDR1 and CDR2: MNHEY, SVGEGT. The CDR3 is 17 amino acids. V was shortened by 5 bases and J by 6 bases, with 23 bases between the two germline ends. DNA for the CDR3: TGTGCCAGCAGTCCATACCCTTCTCCTAATCACCCCAATGAGCAGTTCTTC. Translation: CASSPYPSPNHPNEQFF.